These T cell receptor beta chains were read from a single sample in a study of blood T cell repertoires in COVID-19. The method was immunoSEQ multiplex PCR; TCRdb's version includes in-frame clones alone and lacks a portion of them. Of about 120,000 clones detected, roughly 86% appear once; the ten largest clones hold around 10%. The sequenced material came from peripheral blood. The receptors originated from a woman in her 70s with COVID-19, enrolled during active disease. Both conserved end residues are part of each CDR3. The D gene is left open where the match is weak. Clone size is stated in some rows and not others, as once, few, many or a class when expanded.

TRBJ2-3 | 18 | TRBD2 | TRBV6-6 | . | CASSPPLGLAGDPDTQYF | TGTGCCAGCAGTCCCCCCCTCGGACTAGCGGGGGACCCAGATACGCAGTATTTT
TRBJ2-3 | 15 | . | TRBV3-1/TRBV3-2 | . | CASSQVAGAGDTQYF | TGTGCCAGCAGCCAAGTTGCGGGGGCTGGGGATACGCAGTATTTT
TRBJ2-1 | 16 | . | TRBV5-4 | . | CASSLAAGNSYNEQFF | TGTGCCAGCAGCTTGGCGGCGGGGAACTCCTACAATGAGCAGTTCTTC
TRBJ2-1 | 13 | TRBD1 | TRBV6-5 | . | CASSTNTGTGRFF | TGTGCCAGCAGTACGAATACCGGGACAGGGAGGTTCTTC
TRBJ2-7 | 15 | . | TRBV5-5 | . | CASSPQTGKPYEQYF | TGTGCCAGCAGCCCGCAAACAGGGAAGCCCTACGAGCAGTACTTC
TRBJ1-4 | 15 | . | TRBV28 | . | CASSLFKRANEKLFF | TGTGCCAGCAGTTTATTTAAGAGAGCAAATGAAAAACTGTTTTTT
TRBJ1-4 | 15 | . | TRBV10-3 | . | CAISDFAGVDTKLFF | TGTGCCATCAGTGATTTTGCAGGCGTAGATACGAAACTGTTTTTT
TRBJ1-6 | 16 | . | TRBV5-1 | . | CASSLATGKVGSPLHF | TGCGCCAGCAGCTTGGCCACAGGGAAGGTGGGTTCACCCCTCCACTTT
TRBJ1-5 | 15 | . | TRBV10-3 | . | CAISEHGDSNQPQHF | TGTGCCATCAGTGAGCACGGTGATAGCAATCAGCCCCAGCATTTT
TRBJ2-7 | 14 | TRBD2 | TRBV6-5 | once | CASGLGNVGGEQYF | TGTGCCAGCGGACTAGGTAACGTCGGCGGCGAGCAGTACTTC
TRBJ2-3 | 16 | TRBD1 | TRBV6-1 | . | CASSEGTGTRTNTQYF | TGTGCCAGCAGTGAGGGGACAGGTACCAGGACGAATACGCAGTATTTT
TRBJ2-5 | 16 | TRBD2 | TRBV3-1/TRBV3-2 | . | CASSKGLAGGRETQYF | TGTGCCAGCAGTAAAGGACTAGCGGGGGGGCGAGAGACCCAGTACTTC
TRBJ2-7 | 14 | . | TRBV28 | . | CASSFQGILYEQYF | TGTGCCAGCAGTTTCCAGGGGATACTTTACGAGCAGTACTTC
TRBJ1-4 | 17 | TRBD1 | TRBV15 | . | CATSRDLPDRSNEKLFF | TGTGCCACCAGCAGAGATCTGCCGGACAGGTCTAATGAAAAACTGTTTTTT
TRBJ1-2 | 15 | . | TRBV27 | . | CASSLIGRGSYGYTF | TGTGCCAGCAGTTTGATCGGTAGGGGATCCTATGGCTACACCTTC
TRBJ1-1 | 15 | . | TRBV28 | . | CASSLFRLSNTEAFF | TGTGCCAGCAGTTTATTCAGACTTTCGAACACTGAAGCTTTCTTT
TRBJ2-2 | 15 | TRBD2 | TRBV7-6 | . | CASSLTSGVGGELFF | TGTGCCAGCAGCTTAACTAGCGGGGTCGGCGGGGAGCTGTTTTTT
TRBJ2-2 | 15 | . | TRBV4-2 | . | CASSQDRGDTGELFF | TGTGCCAGCAGCCAAGATCGCGGGGACACCGGGGAGCTGTTTTTT
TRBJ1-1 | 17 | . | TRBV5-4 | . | CASSSGLGGRMNTEAFF | TGTGCCAGCAGCTCGGGATTAGGAGGTCGTATGAACACTGAAGCTTTCTTT
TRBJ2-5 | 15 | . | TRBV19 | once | CASSIDQQGYETQYF | TGTGCCAGTAGTATAGATCAACAGGGTTATGAGACCCAGTACTTC
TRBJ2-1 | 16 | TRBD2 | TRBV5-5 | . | CASSVTSGGRYNEQFF | TGTGCCAGCAGCGTTACTAGCGGGGGGCGCTACAATGAGCAGTTCTTC
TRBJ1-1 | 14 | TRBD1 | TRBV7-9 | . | CASSWTGRNTEAFF | TGTGCCAGCAGCTGGACAGGGCGAAACACTGAAGCTTTCTTT
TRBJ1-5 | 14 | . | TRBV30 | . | CAWSSERSNQPQHF | TGTGCCTGGTCGTCGGAGAGGAGCAATCAGCCCCAGCATTTT
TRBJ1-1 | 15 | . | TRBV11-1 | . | CASTPHRLPTEEAFF | TGTGCCAGCACCCCGCACCGGCTACCGACAGAGGAAGCTTTCTTT
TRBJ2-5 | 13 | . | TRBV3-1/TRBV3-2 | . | CASSHRDRETQYF | TGTGCCAGCAGCCACAGAGACAGGGAGACCCAGTACTTC
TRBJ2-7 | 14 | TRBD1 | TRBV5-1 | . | CASSSRDRGNEQYF | TGCGCCAGCAGCAGCCGGGACAGGGGAAACGAGCAGTACTTC
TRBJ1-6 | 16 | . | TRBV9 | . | CASSTTGSSYNSPLHF | TGTGCCAGCAGCACCACAGGGAGCTCCTATAATTCACCCCTCCACTTT
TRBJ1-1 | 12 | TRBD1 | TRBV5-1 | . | CASSTTGAEAFF | TGCGCCAGCAGCACAACAGGGGCCGAAGCTTTCTTT
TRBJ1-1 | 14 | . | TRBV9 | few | CASSGRLMNTEAFF | TGTGCCAGCAGCGGGAGACTGATGAACACTGAAGCTTTCTTT
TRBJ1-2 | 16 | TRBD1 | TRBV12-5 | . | CASGLGTGRFDYGYTF | TGTGCTAGTGGTTTGGGGACAGGACGATTCGACTATGGCTACACCTTC
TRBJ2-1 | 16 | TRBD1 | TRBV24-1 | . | CATSDADRGLINEQFF | TGTGCCACCAGTGATGCCGACAGGGGGCTTATCAATGAGCAGTTCTTC
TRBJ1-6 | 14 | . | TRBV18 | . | CASSRRQEDSPLHF | TGTGCCAGCTCTCGAAGGCAGGAGGATTCACCCCTCCACTTT
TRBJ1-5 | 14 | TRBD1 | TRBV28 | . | CASLSSDRVQPQHF | TGTGCCAGCCTATCCTCCGACAGGGTTCAGCCCCAGCATTTT
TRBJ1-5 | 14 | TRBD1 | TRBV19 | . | CASSGTGGAQPQHF | TGTGCCAGTAGCGGGACAGGGGGGGCTCAGCCCCAGCATTTT
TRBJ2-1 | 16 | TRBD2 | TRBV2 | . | CASSQISGGAANEQFF | TGTGCCAGCAGTCAAATTAGCGGGGGGGCCGCGAATGAGCAGTTCTTC
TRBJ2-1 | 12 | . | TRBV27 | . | CASSLSRDEQFF | TGTGCCAGCAGTTTATCGCGGGATGAGCAGTTCTTC
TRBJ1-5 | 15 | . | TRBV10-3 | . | CAISKQGLDNQPQHF | TGTGCCATCAGTAAACAGGGTTTGGACAATCAGCCCCAGCATTTT
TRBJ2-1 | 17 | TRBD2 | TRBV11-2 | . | CASSAGTSGGVYNEQFF | TGTGCCAGCAGCGCGGGGACTAGCGGGGGGGTCTACAATGAGCAGTTCTTC
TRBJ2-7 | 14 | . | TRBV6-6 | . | CASSPGIESYEQYF | TGTGCCAGCAGTCCAGGGATTGAGTCCTACGAGCAGTACTTC
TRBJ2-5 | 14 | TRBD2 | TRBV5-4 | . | CASSQRLAQETQYF | TGTGCCAGCAGCCAGAGACTAGCTCAAGAGACCCAGTACTTC
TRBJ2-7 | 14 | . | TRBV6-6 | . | CASSPAGGAYEQYF | TGTGCCAGCAGTCCCGCAGGAGGGGCCTACGAGCAGTACTTC
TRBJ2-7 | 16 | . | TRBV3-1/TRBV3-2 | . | CASSQGAGTVNYEQYF | TGTGCCAGCAGCCAAGGGGCGGGGACAGTAAACTACGAGCAGTACTTC
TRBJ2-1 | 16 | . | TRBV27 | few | CASSLSGGPIYNEQFF | TGTGCCAGCAGTTTATCGGGCGGGCCCATCTACAATGAGCAGTTCTTC
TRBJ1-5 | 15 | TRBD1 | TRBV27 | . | CASSTDGTGGQPQHF | TGTGCCAGCAGTACTGATGGGACAGGGGGTCAGCCCCAGCATTTT
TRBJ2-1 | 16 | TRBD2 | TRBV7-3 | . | CASSPKAGGLYNEQFF | TGTGCCAGCAGCCCCAAAGCGGGGGGGCTCTACAATGAGCAGTTCTTC
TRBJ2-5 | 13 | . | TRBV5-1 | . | CASSLILQETQYF | TGCGCCAGCAGCTTGATCCTACAAGAGACCCAGTACTTC
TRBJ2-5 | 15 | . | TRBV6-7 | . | CASSYSKASRETQYF | TGTGCCAGCAGTTACTCGAAAGCTAGCCGGGAGACCCAGTACTTC
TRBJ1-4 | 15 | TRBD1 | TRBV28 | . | CASSTPTGGTEKLFF | TGTGCCAGCAGTACCCCGACAGGGGGGACTGAAAAACTGTTTTTT